The 14 T cell receptor beta chains presented below share a single source sample, sequenced in a study of T cell changes during pregnancy in multiple sclerosis. Assay: immunoSEQ multiplex PCR; the TCRdb copy retains only in-frame clones and omits some. The data show about 100,000 clones, around 92% seen once. The sample consisted of peripheral blood, taken in the third trimester of pregnancy. These receptors all come from a female donor in good health, enrolled as a control in a pregnancy study.

The chain employs TRBV14 and TRBJ2-3; D perhaps matches TRBD2 (6 bases). In germline, CDR1 is SGHDN, CDR2 FVKESK. The CDR3 is 15 amino acids. Trimming took 2 bases from V and 3 from J, leaving 12 bases between them. This CDR3 reads CASSQFRGRTDTQYF. The CDR3 DNA follows: TGTGCCAGCAGCCAATTTCGGGGGAGGACAGATACGCAGTATTTT. Looking up the rest from reference TRBV14 and TRBJ2-3 gives the full variable domain: EAGVTQFPSHSVIEKGQTVTLRCDPISGHDNLYWYRRVMGKEIKFLLHFVKESKQDESGMPNNRFLAERTGGTYSTLKVQPAELEDSGVYFCASSQFRGRTDTQYFGPGTRLTVL.

This clone was detected once. This chain joins TRBV9 and TRBJ2-5; D unclear. The CDR3 consists of 13 residues. Germline V gene data show CDR1 as SGDLS and CDR2 as YYNGEE. V was cut by 4 bases and J by 3 bases, with 10 bases left in between. The CDR3 DNA reads TGTGCCAGCAGCCCATTACCTAAAGAGACCCAGTACTTC. Translation gives CASSPLPKETQYF.

This rearrangement joins TRBV2 to TRBJ1-4, with a possible D match to TRBD1 (5 bases). Germline V lookup: CDR1 SNHLY, CDR2 FYNNEI. Trimming pared 6 bases from V and 3 bases from J, leaving 11 bases between. This CDR3 is built from 14 residues. The CDR3: CASRAGGSNEKLFF. In DNA form, the CDR3 reads TGTGCCAGCAGAGCCGGGGGGTCTAATGAAAAACTGTTTTTT.

The chain combines TRBV5-1 with TRBJ2-5, with D maybe TRBD2 (5 bases). Germline CDR1 SGHRS, CDR2 YFSETQ. V lost 4 bases, J lost 0 bases, and 13 bases lay in between. The CDR3 has 15 amino acids. The chain's CDR3 is CASSANTGDQETQYF. Here the CDR3 DNA reads TGCGCCAGCAGCGCGAACACCGGGGACCAAGAGACCCAGTACTTC.

This clone was recorded only once. V is TRBV4-1 and J is TRBJ1-2; tentative D call: TRBD1 (6 bases). Germline loops: CDR1 MGHRA, CDR2 YSYEKL. With 3 bases removed from V and 3 bases from J, the gap between germline ends came to 17 bases. This CDR3 region has 16 residues. DNA for the CDR3: TGCGCCAGCAGCCACATATCAGGGGTTGTCGACTATGGCTACACCTTC. It is translated as CASSHISGVVDYGYTF.

The V call is TRBV13, the J call TRBJ1-6, with 7 bases matching TRBD1. The CDR3 length is 18 residues. Germline trimming cut 6 bases from V and 0 bases from J; bases unmatched to any gene: 11. Germline CDR1 reads PRHDT; CDR2 reads FYEKMQ (reference sequence). DNA of the CDR3: TGTGCCAGCAGTGTAGGGCAGGGGGACCCCTCCTATAATTCACCCCTCCACTTT. Translation: CASSVGQGDPSYNSPLHF.

This chain links TRBV11-3 with TRBJ2-2; D might be TRBD2 (5 bases). CDR3 length: 14 amino acids. CDR1 and CDR2 from the germline V gene are SGHNT and YENEEA. V was pared by 2 bases and J by 5 bases, with 9 bases between. CDR3 in DNA: TGTGCCAGCAGCTTATTCGGGGAAACCGGGGAGCTGTTTTTT. Protein sequence: CASSLFGETGELFF.

This sequence joins TRBV9 and TRBJ2-2; TRBD1 aligns across 8 bases. V lost 2 bases to trimming and J lost 9 bases; unmatched junction nucleotides: 9. Germline V gene lookup returns CDR1 SGDLS and CDR2 YYNGEE. This CDR3 has 15 residues. The CDR3 region is CASSVSTGAPRELFF. In DNA form, the CDR3 reads TGTGCCAGCAGCGTTTCGACAGGGGCCCCCAGGGAGCTGTTTTTT.

This rearrangement joins TRBV27 to TRBJ1-2; TRBD1 matches 8 bases. CDR3 length equals 14 residues. Germline CDR1 is MNHEY and CDR2 is SMNVEV (reference sequence). Trimming removed 4 bases from V and 6 bases from J; junction bases left unmatched: 7. CDR3 loop: CASSSPGQAHGYTF. The CDR3 DNA follows: TGTGCCAGCAGTTCCCCGGGACAGGCTCATGGCTACACCTTC.

V is TRBV7-8 and J is TRBJ2-1; D perhaps matches TRBD2 (5 bases). There are 15 residues in the CDR3. Germline V lookup: CDR1 SGHVS, CDR2 FQNEAQ. V was pared by 5 bases and J by 6 bases, with 17 bases between. DNA for the CDR3: TGTGCCAGCAGCCTGCGCCCGGCTAGCTCCAATGAGCAGTTCTTC. This sequence encodes CASSLRPASSNEQFF.

V gene TRBV5-4 combines with J gene TRBJ1-4, with D perhaps TRBD1 (6 bases). Germline V gene data show CDR1 as SGHNT and CDR2 as YYREEE (reference sequence). The CDR3 loop spans 17 amino acids. V was clipped by 3 bases and J by 2 bases, with 17 bases between them. This chain's CDR3 is CASSSVTDSTTNEKLFF. The DNA of the CDR3 is TGTGCCAGCAGCTCGGTAACGGACAGTACTACTAATGAAAAACTGTTTTTT.

V and J are TRBV10-3 and TRBJ2-3; tentative D call: TRBD2 (7 bases). There are 15 residues in the CDR3. Trimming removed 3 bases at V and 3 bases at J, with 13 bases between. Germline CDR1 reads ENHRY; CDR2 reads SYGVKD. The CDR3 nucleotides are TGTGCCATCAGTGATTCCGGGGGGCTAACAGATACGCAGTATTTT. It is translated as CAISDSGGLTDTQYF.

The chain couples TRBV14 to TRBJ2-7; perhaps TRBD1 as D (8 bases). Germline loops: CDR1 SGHDN, CDR2 FVKESK. The CDR3 has 17 residues. V was shortened by 2 bases and J by 1 base, with 18 bases between the two germline ends. CDR3 sequence: CASSQYRGGFRSYEQYF. DNA of the CDR3: TGTGCCAGCAGCCAATACAGGGGGGGCTTTAGATCCTACGAGCAGTACTTC.

CDR3 coding DNA: TGTGCCATCAGCAGCAGACAGGGGATGAACACTGAAGCTTTCTTT. This codes for CAISSRQGMNTEAFF. The rearrangement links TRBV10-3 to TRBJ1-1; the match to TRBD1 covers 8 bases. The CDR3 is made up of 15 amino acids. Trimming at V came to 6 bases and at J to 0 bases, leaving 6 bases not matched to a gene. The germline gives CDR1 ENHRY, CDR2 SYGVKD.